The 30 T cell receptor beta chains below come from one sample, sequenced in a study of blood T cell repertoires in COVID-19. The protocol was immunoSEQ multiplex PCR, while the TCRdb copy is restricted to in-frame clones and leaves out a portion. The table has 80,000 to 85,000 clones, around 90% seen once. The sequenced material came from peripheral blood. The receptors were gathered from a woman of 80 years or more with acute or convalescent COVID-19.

The CDR3 sequence: CASSENLAASTDTQYF. CDR3 coding DNA: TGTGCCAGCAGTGAAAATTTAGCTGCTAGCACAGATACGCAGTATTTT. The chain couples TRBV6-1 to TRBJ2-3, with unresolved D. From germline, CDR1 is MNHNS and CDR2 SASEGT. The V and J ends lost 2 bases and 0 bases respectively, with 12 bases between them. The CDR3 runs to 16 residues.

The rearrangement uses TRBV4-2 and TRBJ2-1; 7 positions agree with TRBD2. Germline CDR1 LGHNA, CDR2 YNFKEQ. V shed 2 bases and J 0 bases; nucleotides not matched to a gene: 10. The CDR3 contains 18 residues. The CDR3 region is CASSQPLSGGSSYNEQFF. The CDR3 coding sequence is TGTGCCAGCAGCCAACCCCTCTCTGGCGGGAGCTCCTACAATGAGCAGTTCTTC.

The CDR3 region has the DNA TGTGCCAGCAGCTCAACACAGGGGGTGAACACCGGGGAGCTGTTTTTT. Its protein is CASSSTQGVNTGELFF. The chain uses TRBV5-6 and TRBJ2-2; 8 nucleotides agree with TRBD1. Germline CDR1 is SGHDT and CDR2 is YYEEEE. With 3 bases clipped from V and 1 base from J, the junction kept 5 bases outside the gene matches. The CDR3 is 16 amino acids.

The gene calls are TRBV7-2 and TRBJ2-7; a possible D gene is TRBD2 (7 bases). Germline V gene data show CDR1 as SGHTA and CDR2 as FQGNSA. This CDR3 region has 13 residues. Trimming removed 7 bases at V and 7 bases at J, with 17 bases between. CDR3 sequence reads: CASNVGGGAEQYF. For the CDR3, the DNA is TGTGCCAGCAATGTGGGGGGGGGCGCAGAGCAGTACTTC.

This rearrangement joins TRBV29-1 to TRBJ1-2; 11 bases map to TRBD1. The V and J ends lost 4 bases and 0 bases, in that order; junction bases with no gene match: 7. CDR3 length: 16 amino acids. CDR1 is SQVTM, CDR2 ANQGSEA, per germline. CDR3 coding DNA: TGCAGCGTTGCGGGACAGGGGGTCGGAGCTAACTATGGCTACACCTTC. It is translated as CSVAGQGVGANYGYTF.

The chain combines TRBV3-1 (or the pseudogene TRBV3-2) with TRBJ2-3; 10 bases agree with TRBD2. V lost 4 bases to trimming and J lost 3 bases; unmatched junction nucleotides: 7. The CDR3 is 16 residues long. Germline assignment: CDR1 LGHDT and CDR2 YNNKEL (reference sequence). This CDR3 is CASSRRAGGRTDTQYF. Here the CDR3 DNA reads TGTGCCAGCAGCCGTCGAGCGGGGGGGCGGACAGATACGCAGTATTTT.

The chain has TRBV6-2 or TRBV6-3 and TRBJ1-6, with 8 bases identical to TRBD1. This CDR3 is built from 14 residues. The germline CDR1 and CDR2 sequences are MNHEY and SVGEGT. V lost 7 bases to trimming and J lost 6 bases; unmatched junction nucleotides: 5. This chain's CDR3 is CASIPGQVNSPLHF. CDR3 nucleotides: TGTGCCAGCATCCCGGGACAGGTTAATTCACCCCTCCACTTT.

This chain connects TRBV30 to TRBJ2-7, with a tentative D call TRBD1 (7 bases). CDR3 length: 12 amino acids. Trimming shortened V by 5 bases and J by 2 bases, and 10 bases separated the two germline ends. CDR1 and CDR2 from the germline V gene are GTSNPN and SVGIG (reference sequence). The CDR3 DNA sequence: TGTGCCTGGGCAGGGGGGACCTACGAGCAGTACTTC. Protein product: CAWAGGTYEQYF. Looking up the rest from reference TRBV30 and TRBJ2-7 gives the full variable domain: SQTIHQWPATLVQPVGSPLSLECTVEGTSNPNLYWYRQAAGRGLQLLFYSVGIGQISSEVPQNLSASRPQDRQFILSSKKLLLSDSGFYLCAWAGGTYEQYFGPGTRLTVT.

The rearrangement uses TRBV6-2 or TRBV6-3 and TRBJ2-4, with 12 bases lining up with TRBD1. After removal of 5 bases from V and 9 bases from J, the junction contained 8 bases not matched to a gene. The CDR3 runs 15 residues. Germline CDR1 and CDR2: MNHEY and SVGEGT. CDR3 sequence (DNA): TGTGCCAGCAGTGGCGGGACAGGGGGCCTAACCATTCAGTACTTC. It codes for CASSGGTGGLTIQYF.

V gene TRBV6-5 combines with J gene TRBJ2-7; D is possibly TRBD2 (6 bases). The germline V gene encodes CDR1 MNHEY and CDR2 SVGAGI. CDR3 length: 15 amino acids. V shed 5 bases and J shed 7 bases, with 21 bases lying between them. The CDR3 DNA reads TGTGCCAGCAGTATTGCCGGGACTCAAGCAAGGGAGCAGTACTTC. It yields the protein CASSIAGTQAREQYF.

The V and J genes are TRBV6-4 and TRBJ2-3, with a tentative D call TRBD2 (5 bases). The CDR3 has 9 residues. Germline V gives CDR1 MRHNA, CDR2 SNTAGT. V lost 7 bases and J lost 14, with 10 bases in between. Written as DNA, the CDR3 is TGTGCCAGCACCTTAGAGGGGTATTTT. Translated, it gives CASTLEGYF.

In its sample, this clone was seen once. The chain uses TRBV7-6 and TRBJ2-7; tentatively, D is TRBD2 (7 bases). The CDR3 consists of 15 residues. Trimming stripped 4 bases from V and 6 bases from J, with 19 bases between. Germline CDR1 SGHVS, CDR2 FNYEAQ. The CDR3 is CASSSQQGPGGEQYF. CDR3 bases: TGTGCCAGCAGCTCTCAACAGGGCCCGGGGGGCGAGCAGTACTTC.

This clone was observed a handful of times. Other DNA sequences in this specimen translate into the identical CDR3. The CDR3 nucleotides are TGTGCCAGCAGCTTAAGAACTAGCGGGGGCACAGATACGCAGTATTTT. Protein: CASSLRTSGGTDTQYF. The chain has TRBV7-9 and TRBJ2-3, with 10 bases that match TRBD2. The CDR3 length is 16 residues. Per the germline V gene, CDR1 is SEHNR and CDR2 is FQNEAQ (reference sequence). V was pared by 2 bases and J by 1 base, with 3 bases of the junction left unmatched.

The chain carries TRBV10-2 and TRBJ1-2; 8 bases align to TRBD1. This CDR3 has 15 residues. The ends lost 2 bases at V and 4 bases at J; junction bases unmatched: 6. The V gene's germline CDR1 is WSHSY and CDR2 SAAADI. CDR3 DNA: TGCGCCAGCAGTGAGAGGACAGGGTCCGTCTATGGCTACACCTTC. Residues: CASSERTGSVYGYTF.

CDR3: CSVLTRGYGYTF. The CDR3, as DNA: TGCAGCGTCCTGACCAGGGGCTATGGCTACACCTTC. The V call is TRBV29-1, the J call TRBJ1-2; the D gene is possibly TRBD1 (6 bases). The CDR3 has 12 residues. The V gene's germline CDR1 is SQVTM and CDR2 ANQGSEA. Trimming took off 6 bases at V and 4 bases at J, with 12 bases between the two ends. Using reference TRBV29-1 and TRBJ1-2 for the parts outside the CDR3, the full variable domain is SAVISQKPSRDICQRGTSLTIQCQVDSQVTMMFWYRQQPGQSLTLIATANQGSEATYESGFVIDKFPISRPNLTFSTLTVSNMSPEDSSIYLCSVLTRGYGYTFGSGTRLTVV.

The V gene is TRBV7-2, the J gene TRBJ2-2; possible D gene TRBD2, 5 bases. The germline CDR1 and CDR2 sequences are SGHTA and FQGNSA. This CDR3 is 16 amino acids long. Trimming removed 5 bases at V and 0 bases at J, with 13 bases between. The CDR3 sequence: CASSLIGIANTGELFF. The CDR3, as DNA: TGTGCCAGCAGCCTGATCGGGATAGCGAACACCGGGGAGCTGTTTTTT.

The CDR3 DNA reads as TGTGCCAGTTCTATTCCGGGACTAGGCCACAATGAGCAGTTCTTC. Translating it yields CASSIPGLGHNEQFF. V is TRBV19 and J is TRBJ2-1, with 8 positions matching TRBD2. There are 15 residues in the CDR3. J was trimmed by 5 bases and V by 8 bases; bases with no gene match: 11. Per germline, CDR1 LNHDA and CDR2 SQIVND (reference sequence).

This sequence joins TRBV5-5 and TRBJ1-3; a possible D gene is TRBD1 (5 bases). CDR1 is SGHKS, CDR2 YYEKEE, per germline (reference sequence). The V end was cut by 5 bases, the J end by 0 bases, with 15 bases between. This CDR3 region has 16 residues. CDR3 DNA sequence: TGTGCCAGCAGTTTTTCCCAGGGCCTCTCTGGAAACACCATATATTTT. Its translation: CASSFSQGLSGNTIYF.

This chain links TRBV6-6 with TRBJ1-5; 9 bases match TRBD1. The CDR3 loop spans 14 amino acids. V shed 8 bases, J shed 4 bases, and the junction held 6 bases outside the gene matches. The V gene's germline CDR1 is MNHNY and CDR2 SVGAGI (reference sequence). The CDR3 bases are TGTGCCAGCCTAACAGGGGGCCTAAATCAGCCCCAGCATTTT. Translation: CASLTGGLNQPQHF.

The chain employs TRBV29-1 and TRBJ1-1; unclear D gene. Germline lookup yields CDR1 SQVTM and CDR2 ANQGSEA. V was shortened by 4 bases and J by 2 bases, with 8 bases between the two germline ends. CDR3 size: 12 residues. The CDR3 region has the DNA TGCAGCGTTGTGCCAGGTAACACTGAAGCTTTCTTT. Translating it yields CSVVPGNTEAFF.

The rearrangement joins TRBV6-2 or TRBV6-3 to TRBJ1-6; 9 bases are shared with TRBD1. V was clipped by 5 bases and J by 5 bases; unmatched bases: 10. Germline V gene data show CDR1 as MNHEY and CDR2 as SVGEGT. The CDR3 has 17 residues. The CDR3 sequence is CASSRDRASVHNSPLHF. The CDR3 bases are TGTGCCAGCAGTAGGGACAGGGCGTCGGTTCATAATTCACCCCTCCACTTT.

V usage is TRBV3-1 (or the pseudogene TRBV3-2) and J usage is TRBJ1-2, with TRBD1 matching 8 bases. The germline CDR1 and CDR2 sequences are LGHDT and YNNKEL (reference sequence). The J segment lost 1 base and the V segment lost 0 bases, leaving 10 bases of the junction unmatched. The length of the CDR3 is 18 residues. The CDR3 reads CASSQDGIKQGVNYGYTF. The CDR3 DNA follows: TGTGCCAGCAGCCAAGATGGTATTAAACAGGGGGTTAACTATGGCTACACCTTC.

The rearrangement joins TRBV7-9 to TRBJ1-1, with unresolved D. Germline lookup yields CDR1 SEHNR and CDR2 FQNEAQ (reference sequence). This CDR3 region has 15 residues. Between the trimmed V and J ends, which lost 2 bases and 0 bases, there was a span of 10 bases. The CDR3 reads CASSLSVEMNTEAFF. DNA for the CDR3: TGTGCCAGCAGCTTATCGGTAGAGATGAACACTGAAGCTTTCTTT.

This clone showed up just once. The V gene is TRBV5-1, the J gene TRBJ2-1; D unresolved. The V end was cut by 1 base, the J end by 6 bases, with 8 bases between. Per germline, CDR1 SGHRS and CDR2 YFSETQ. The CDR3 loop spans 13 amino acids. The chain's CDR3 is CASSLSTPNEQFF. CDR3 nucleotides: TGCGCCAGCAGCTTGTCTACCCCCAATGAGCAGTTCTTC.

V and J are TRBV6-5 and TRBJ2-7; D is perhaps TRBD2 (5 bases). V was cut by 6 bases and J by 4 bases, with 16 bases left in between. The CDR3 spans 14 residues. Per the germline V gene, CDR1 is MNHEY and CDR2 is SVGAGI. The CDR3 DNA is TGTGCCAGCAGGTCAGAGGGTACCCTTTACGAGCAGTACTTC. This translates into CASRSEGTLYEQYF.

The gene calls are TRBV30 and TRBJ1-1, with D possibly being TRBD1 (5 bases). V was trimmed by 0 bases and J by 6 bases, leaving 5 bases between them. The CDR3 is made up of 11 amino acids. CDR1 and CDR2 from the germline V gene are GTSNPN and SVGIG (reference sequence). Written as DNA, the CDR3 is TGTGCCTGGAGTGTACAGGCTGAAGCTTTCTTT. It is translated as CAWSVQAEAFF.

CDR3: CASSLWTSGRAHNEQFF. In DNA, the CDR3 is TGTGCCAGCAGCTTATGGACTAGCGGGAGGGCCCACAATGAGCAGTTCTTC. This chain uses TRBV7-2 with TRBJ2-1; TRBD2 matches 15 bases. Germline assignment: CDR1 SGHTA and CDR2 FQGNSA. This CDR3 is built from 17 residues. V gave up 2 bases and J gave up 5 bases; unmatched junction bases: 4.

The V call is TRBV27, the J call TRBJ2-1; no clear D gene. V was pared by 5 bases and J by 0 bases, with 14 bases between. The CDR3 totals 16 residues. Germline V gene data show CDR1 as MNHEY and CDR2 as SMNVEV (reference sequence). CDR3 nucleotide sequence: TGTGCCAGCAGTCACCTCACCGTGAGCTCCTACAATGAGCAGTTCTTC. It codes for CASSHLTVSSYNEQFF.

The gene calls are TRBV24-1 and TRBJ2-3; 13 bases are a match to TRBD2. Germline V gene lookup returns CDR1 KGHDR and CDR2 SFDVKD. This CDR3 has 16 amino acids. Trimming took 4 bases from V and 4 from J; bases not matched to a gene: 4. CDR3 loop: CATSDWTSGSPDTQYF. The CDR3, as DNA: TGTGCCACCAGTGACTGGACTAGCGGGAGCCCAGATACGCAGTATTTT.

In nucleotides, the CDR3 is TGTGCCAGCAGCCGTTCGCCAGCGGGGGATCACAATGAGCAGTTCTTC. Encoded protein: CASSRSPAGDHNEQFF. The chain links TRBV4-2 to TRBJ2-1; 8 bases fit TRBD2. Unmatched junction bases numbered 10, after V lost 4 bases and J lost 5 bases. In germline, CDR1 is LGHNA, CDR2 YNFKEQ. This CDR3 region has 16 residues.